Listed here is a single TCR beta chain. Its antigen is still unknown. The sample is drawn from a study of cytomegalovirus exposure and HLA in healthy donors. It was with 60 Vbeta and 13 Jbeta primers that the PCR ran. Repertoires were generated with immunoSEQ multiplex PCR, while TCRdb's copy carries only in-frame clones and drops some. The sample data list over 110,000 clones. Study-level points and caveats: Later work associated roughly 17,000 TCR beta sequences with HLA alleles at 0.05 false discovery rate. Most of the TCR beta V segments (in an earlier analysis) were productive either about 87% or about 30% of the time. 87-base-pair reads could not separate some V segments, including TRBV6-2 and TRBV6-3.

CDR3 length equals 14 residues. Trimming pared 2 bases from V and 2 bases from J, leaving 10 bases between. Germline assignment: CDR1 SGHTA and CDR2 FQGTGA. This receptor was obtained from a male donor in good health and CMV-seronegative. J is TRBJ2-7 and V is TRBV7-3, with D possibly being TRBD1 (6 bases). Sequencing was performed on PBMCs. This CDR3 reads CASSLHRDTYEQYF. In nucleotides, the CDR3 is TGTGCCAGCAGCTTACACAGGGATACCTACGAGCAGTACTTC.